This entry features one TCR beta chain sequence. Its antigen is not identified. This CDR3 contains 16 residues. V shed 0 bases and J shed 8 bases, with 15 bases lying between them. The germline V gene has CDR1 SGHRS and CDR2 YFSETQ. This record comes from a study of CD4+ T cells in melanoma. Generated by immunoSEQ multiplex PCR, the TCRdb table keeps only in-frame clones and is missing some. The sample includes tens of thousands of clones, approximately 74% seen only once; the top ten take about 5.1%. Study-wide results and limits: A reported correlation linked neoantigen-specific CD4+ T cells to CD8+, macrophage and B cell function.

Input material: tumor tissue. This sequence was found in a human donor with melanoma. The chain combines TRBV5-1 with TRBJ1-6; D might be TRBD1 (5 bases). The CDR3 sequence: CASSLGGPGKDSPLHF. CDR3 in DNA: TGCGCCAGCAGCTTGGGGGGTCCAGGGAAGGATTCACCCCTCCACTTT.